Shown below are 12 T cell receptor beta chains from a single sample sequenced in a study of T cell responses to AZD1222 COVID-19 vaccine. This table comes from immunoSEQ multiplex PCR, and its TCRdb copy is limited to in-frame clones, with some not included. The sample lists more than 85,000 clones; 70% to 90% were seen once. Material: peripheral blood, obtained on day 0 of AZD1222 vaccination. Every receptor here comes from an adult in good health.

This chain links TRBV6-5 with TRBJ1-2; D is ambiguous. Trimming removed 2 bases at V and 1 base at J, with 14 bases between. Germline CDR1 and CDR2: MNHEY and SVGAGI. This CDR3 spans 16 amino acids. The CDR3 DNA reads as TGTGCCAGCAGTTACCCGTTGCATTCCGATAACTATGGCTACACCTTC. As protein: CASSYPLHSDNYGYTF.

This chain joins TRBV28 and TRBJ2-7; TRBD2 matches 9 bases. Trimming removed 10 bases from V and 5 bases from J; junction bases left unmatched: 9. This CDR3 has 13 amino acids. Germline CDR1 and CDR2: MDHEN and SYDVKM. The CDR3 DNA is TGTGCCACTTGGACTAGCGCGCTTAACGAGCAGTACTTC. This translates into CATWTSALNEQYF.

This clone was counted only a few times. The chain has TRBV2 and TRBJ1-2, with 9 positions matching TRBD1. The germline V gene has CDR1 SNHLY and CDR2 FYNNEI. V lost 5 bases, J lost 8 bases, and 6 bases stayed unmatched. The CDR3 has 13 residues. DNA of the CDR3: TGTGCCAGCAGTTCCGACAGGGGGAAAGGCTACACCTTC. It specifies CASSSDRGKGYTF.

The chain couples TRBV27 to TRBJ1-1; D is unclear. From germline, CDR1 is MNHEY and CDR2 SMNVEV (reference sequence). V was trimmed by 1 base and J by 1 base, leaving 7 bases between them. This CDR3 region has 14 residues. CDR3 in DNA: TGTGCCAGCAGTTTATTGACACCGAACACTGAAGCTTTCTTT. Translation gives CASSLLTPNTEAFF.

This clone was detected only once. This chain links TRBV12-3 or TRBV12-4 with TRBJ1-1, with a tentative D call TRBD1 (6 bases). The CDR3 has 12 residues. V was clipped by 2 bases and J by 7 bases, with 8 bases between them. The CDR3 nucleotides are TGTGCCAGCAGTTTACTGGACAGTGAAGCTTTCTTT. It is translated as CASSLLDSEAFF.

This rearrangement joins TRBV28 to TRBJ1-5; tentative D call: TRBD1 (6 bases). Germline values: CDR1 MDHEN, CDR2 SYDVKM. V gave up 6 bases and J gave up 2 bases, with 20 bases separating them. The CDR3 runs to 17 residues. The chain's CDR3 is CASRTVLGATGNQPQHF. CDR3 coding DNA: TGTGCCAGCAGGACAGTCTTGGGGGCAACGGGCAATCAGCCCCAGCATTTT.

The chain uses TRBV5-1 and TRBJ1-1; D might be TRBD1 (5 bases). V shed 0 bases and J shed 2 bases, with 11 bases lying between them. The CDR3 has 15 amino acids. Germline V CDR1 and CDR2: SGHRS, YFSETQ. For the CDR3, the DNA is TGCGCCAGCAGCTTGGGTGGGACCGATAACACTGAAGCTTTCTTT. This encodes CASSLGGTDNTEAFF.

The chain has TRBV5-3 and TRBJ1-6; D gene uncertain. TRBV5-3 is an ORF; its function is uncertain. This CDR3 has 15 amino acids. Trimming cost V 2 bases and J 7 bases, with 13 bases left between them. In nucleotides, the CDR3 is TGTGCCAGAAGCTTAAGAACGGGCCTAAATTCACCCCTCCACTTT. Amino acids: CARSLRTGLNSPLHF.

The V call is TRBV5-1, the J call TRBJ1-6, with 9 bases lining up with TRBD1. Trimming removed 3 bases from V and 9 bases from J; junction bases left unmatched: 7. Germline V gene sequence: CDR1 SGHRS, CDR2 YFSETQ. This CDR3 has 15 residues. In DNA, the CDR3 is TGCGCCAGCAGCTGGGGACAGGGACGGGGTTCACCCCTCCACTTT. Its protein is CASSWGQGRGSPLHF.

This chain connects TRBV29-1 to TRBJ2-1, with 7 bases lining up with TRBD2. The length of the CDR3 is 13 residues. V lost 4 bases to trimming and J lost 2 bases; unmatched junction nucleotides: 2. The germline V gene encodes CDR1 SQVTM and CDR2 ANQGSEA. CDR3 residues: CSVVAGAYNEQFF. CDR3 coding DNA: TGCAGCGTTGTGGCGGGGGCCTACAATGAGCAGTTCTTC.

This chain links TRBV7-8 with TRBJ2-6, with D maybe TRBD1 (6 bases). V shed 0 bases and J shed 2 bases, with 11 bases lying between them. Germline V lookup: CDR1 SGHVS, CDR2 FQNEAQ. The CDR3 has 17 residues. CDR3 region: CASSLAHWGPGANVLTF. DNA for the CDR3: TGTGCCAGCAGCTTAGCGCATTGGGGGCCTGGGGCCAACGTCCTGACTTTC. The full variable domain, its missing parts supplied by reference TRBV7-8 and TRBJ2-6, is GAGVSQSPRYKVAKRGQDVALRCDPISGHVSLFWYQQALGQGPEFLTYFQNEAQLDKSGLPSDRFFAERPEGSVSTLKIQRTQQEDSAVYLCASSLAHWGPGANVLTFGAGSRLTVL.

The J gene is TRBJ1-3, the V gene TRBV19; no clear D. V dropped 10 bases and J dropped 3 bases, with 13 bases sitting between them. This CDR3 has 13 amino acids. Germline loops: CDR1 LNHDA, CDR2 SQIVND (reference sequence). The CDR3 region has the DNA TGTGCCACAGTGGAGCAGTATGGAAACACCATATATTTT. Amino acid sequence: CATVEQYGNTIYF.